The 30 T cell receptor beta chains below were found in one sample sequenced in a study of molecular identifiers for immune sequencing clone quantification. TCRdb independently ran MiXCR on the PCR reads; one entry per CDR3 protein. The table has roughly 90,000 distinct CDR3 sequences, around 27% seen once. The specimen sequenced was naive CD8+ T cells from blood, with Jurkat cell RNA spiked in. Stated subset: FACS-sorted CD8+CD4-CCR7+CD45RA+ naive T cells. These receptors were taken from a human donor in good health. Some libraries in this study had Jurkat cell RNA spiked in.

This clonotype was seen at least ten times. This sequence joins TRBV7-2 and TRBJ1-1; 7 bases match TRBD1. CDR1 SGHTA and CDR2 FQGNSA come from the germline V gene. With V trimmed by 3 bases and J by 0 bases, 13 bases remained unmatched. This CDR3 has 18 amino acids. CDR3 loop: CASSFRDSFRGMNTEAFF. The CDR3 DNA reads TGTGCCAGCAGCTTTCGGGACAGCTTCAGGGGGATGAACACTGAAGCTTTCTTT.

The rearrangement joins TRBV4-1 to TRBJ1-4, with D unresolved. The ends were cut back, 11 bases at V and 6 bases at J, with 19 bases in the middle. The germline CDR1 and CDR2 sequences are MGHRA and YSYEKL. The CDR3 is 14 amino acids. The CDR3 DNA sequence: TGCGCCCGCCGCCCCGACCGGCACTATGAAAAACTGTTTTTT. The encoded protein is CARRPDRHYEKLFF.

The V gene is TRBV5-1, the J gene TRBJ2-3; D is perhaps TRBD1 or TRBD2 (6 bases each). The V end was cut by 0 bases, the J end by 0 bases, with 11 bases between. The CDR3 spans 16 residues. In germline, CDR1 is SGHRS, CDR2 YFSETQ. The CDR3 bases are TGCGCCAGCAGCTTGGTAGGGGGGACTAGCACAGATACGCAGTATTTT. Translation: CASSLVGGTSTDTQYF.

The chain combines TRBV4-1 with TRBJ1-1, with unresolved D. The V gene lost 1 base and the J gene lost 4 bases, with 13 bases spanning the gap. The CDR3 runs 15 residues. From germline, CDR1 is MGHRA and CDR2 YSYEKL. The CDR3 DNA follows: TGCGCCAGCAGCCAAGGCCCGGGGAGGAGCACTGAAGCTTTCTTT. Its protein is CASSQGPGRSTEAFF.

This clonotype was counted between two and nine times. The rearrangement links TRBV12-3 or TRBV12-4 to TRBJ1-1; tentative D call: TRBD1 (5 bases). This CDR3 spans 14 amino acids. V dropped 5 bases and J dropped 4 bases, with 14 bases sitting between them. The CDR3 DNA is TGTGCCAGCAGTCTGCAGGGCTACGGCACTGAAGCTTTCTTT. This codes for CASSLQGYGTEAFF.

This clonotype was found many times. This chain uses TRBV7-9 with TRBJ2-4, with D hard to call. V was pared by 7 bases and J by 4 bases, with 8 bases between. The germline V gene has CDR1 SEHNR and CDR2 FQNEAQ (reference sequence). This CDR3 is 12 amino acids long. Here the CDR3 DNA reads TGTGCCAGCACAGATTGGAAAAACATTCAGTACTTC. Its translation is CASTDWKNIQYF. Variable domain in full (rest from reference TRBV7-9 and TRBJ2-4): DTGVSQNPRHKITKRGQNVTFRCDPISEHNRLYWYRQTLGQGPEFLTYFQNEAQLEKSRLLSDRFSAERPKGSFSTLEIQRTEQGDSAMYLCASTDWKNIQYFGAGTRLSVL.

This clonotype was recorded many times. V usage is TRBV29-1 and J usage is TRBJ2-7, with 10 bases that match TRBD1. This CDR3 is built from 13 residues. V lost 7 bases and J lost 3; bases outside the gene matches: 6. In germline, CDR1 is SQVTM, CDR2 ANQGSEA. The CDR3 sequence is CSAGQGVGYEQYF. CDR3 coding DNA: TGCAGCGCAGGACAGGGGGTAGGCTACGAGCAGTACTTC.

This clonotype has a count of ten or more. The rearrangement joins TRBV5-1 to TRBJ2-2; 10 bases are a match to TRBD2. Trimming took 3 bases from V and 5 from J; bases not matched to a gene: 16. Germline V lookup: CDR1 SGHRS, CDR2 YFSETQ. This CDR3 comprises 19 residues. The CDR3 DNA reads TGCGCCAGCAGCTCAGTGGTGGGGCTAGCGGGAGTAAGGACCGGGGAGCTGTTTTTT. Translated, it gives CASSSVVGLAGVRTGELFF.

As to this clonotype: A much more abundant neighbour one base away suggests this may be a read error. V gene TRBV4-3 combines with J gene TRBJ1-4, with D possibly matching TRBD1 (6 bases). There are 13 residues in the CDR3. The germline V gene encodes CDR1 LGHNA and CDR2 YSLEER. The CDR3 coding sequence is TGCGCCAGCAGCCAAGTCGCAGGGGAAAAACCGTTTTTT. This sequence encodes CASSQVAGEKPFF.

V usage is TRBV7-2 and J usage is TRBJ2-5, with 9 bases lining up with TRBD2. The CDR3 is 17 amino acids. CDR1 is SGHTA, CDR2 FQGNSA, per germline. J was trimmed by 4 bases and V by 4 bases; bases with no gene match: 13. CDR3 DNA sequence: TGTGCCAGCAGCTCCGAACAAGAGCGGGAGGCTTCAGAGACCCAGTACTTC. Residues: CASSSEQEREASETQYF.

The chain has TRBV7-6 and TRBJ2-1; D possibly matches TRBD1 or TRBD2 (6 bases each). The CDR3 has 16 residues. Trimming removed 0 bases from V and 8 bases from J, with 17 bases in between. CDR1 is SGHVS, CDR2 FNYEAQ, per germline. This CDR3 reads CASSLARPSRGHEQFF. CDR3 nucleotide sequence: TGTGCCAGCAGCTTAGCGCGGCCATCCCGGGGGCATGAGCAGTTCTTC.

In this sample, this clonotype turned up a few times. This chain joins TRBV11-2 and TRBJ1-5; D is unclear. CDR1 and CDR2 (germline): SGHAT, FQNNGV. The CDR3 spans 15 residues. V lost 3 bases and J lost 4, with 13 bases in between. CDR3 in DNA: TGTGCCAGCAGCTTGAACGGACTGGGAAATCAGCCCCAGCATTTT. Its translation: CASSLNGLGNQPQHF.

This clonotype came up many times. This chain joins TRBV12-3 or TRBV12-4 and TRBJ2-1; 11 bases fit TRBD2. The CDR3 covers 14 residues. Trimming at V came to 5 bases and at J to 6 bases, leaving 3 bases not matched to a gene. The CDR3 sequence is CASSPGLAGNEQFF. CDR3 in DNA: TGTGCCAGCAGTCCCGGACTAGCGGGCAATGAGCAGTTCTTC.

V and J are TRBV5-8 and TRBJ2-3; 12 positions agree with TRBD2. The V gene end was trimmed by 3 bases and the J gene end by 8 bases; junction bases not matched to a gene: 10. The CDR3 consists of 16 residues. Looked up from germline, CDR1 is SGHTS and CDR2 is YDEGEE. The CDR3 sequence: CASSWTSGNLGGTQYF. The CDR3 DNA reads TGTGCCAGCAGCTGGACTAGCGGGAACCTGGGGGGTACGCAGTATTTT.

The chain couples TRBV2 to TRBJ2-1, with 7 bases identical to TRBD1. The CDR3 has 17 residues. CDR1 and CDR2 (germline): SNHLY, FYNNEI. Trimming removed 0 bases from V and 6 bases from J; junction bases left unmatched: 11. The CDR3 DNA reads as TGTGCCAGCAGTGAAGCGCTTGAGGGGGCTTCTGGCAATGAGCAGTTCTTC. As protein: CASSEALEGASGNEQFF.

The V gene is TRBV6-5, the J gene TRBJ2-7, with 7 bases fitting TRBD1. With V trimmed by 10 bases and J by 6 bases, 3 bases remained unmatched. Germline values: CDR1 MNHEY, CDR2 SVGAGI. This CDR3 is built from 10 residues. DNA of the CDR3: TGTGCCACCAGACAGGGCGAGCAGTACTTC. Amino acid sequence: CATRQGEQYF.

This clonotype was seen a few times. V and J are TRBV18 and TRBJ2-1, with 7 bases lining up with TRBD1. The germline V gene encodes CDR1 KGHSH and CDR2 LQKENI. The trim removed 4 bases at V and 0 bases at J, leaving 6 bases unmatched. CDR3 size: 16 residues. CDR3 sequence (DNA): TGTGCCAGCTCACGGGACAGAACTAGCTCCTACAATGAGCAGTTCTTC. Its protein is CASSRDRTSSYNEQFF.

Points on this clonotype: Just one base apart from a much larger clone, this may be a read error. The J gene is TRBJ1-1, the V gene TRBV5-6; D call uncertain. V lost 0 bases to trimming and J lost 0 bases, with 6 bases between them. The CDR3 consists of 14 residues. In germline, CDR1 is SGHDT, CDR2 YYEEEE. The CDR3 DNA follows: TGTGCCAGCAGCTTGGTGTGCATGAACACTGAAGCTTTCTTT. Residues: CASSLVCMNTEAFF.

The rearrangement links TRBV6-2 or TRBV6-3 to TRBJ1-5; D is unclear. Trimming pared 10 bases from V and 0 bases from J, leaving 16 bases between. Per the germline V gene, CDR1 is MNHEY and CDR2 is SVGEGT. The CDR3 is 15 amino acids. DNA of the CDR3: TGTGCCACCTCAAAGTCCCCTTATAGCAATCAGCCCCAGCATTTT. Amino acid sequence: CATSKSPYSNQPQHF.

This clonotype has more than one count but fewer than ten. The chain uses TRBV13 and TRBJ2-1; D is unclear. Germline assignment: CDR1 PRHDT and CDR2 FYEKMQ (reference sequence). With 0 bases removed from V and 5 bases from J, the gap between germline ends came to 14 bases. The CDR3 contains 16 residues. The CDR3 DNA reads as TGTGCCAGCAGCTTAGGGCGGTTGGCAGTAAACAATGAGCAGTTCTTC. As protein: CASSLGRLAVNNEQFF. Together with reference TRBV13 and TRBJ2-1, the CDR3 gives the full variable domain: AAGVIQSPRHLIKEKRETATLKCYPIPRHDTVYWYQQGPGQDPQFLISFYEKMQSDKGSIPDRFSAQQFSDYHSELNMSSLELGDSALYFCASSLGRLAVNNEQFFGPGTRLTVL.

As concerns this clonotype: A much larger clone is a single base away; this may be a read error. The chain combines TRBV6-1 with TRBJ2-7; tentatively, D is TRBD2 (5 bases). From germline, CDR1 is MNHNS and CDR2 SASEGT. This CDR3 spans 15 amino acids. The germline V and J ends were trimmed by 6 bases and 7 bases, with 22 bases remaining between them. CDR3 loop: CASSNTGWNSEEQYF. The CDR3 DNA sequence: TGTGCCAGCAGCAATACGGGATGGAATTCGGAGGAGCAGTACTTC.

CDR3 in DNA: TGTGCCAGCAGTTTTCGCGACAGCTCCTCTGGAAACACCATATATTTT. Translation: CASSFRDSSSGNTIYF. This chain connects TRBV6-2 or TRBV6-3 to TRBJ1-3; the D gene is possibly TRBD1 (5 bases). The ends were cut back, 4 bases at V and 0 bases at J, with 13 bases in the middle. CDR1 MNHEY and CDR2 SVGEGT come from the germline V gene. The CDR3 is 16 residues long.

There are many counts of this clonotype. The V call is TRBV6-5, the J call TRBJ2-7; 10 bases agree with TRBD1. CDR1 MNHEY and CDR2 SVGAGI come from the germline V gene. CDR3 length equals 16 residues. Germline trimming cut 0 bases from V and 3 bases from J; bases unmatched to any gene: 5. This CDR3 is CASSYSRQGAVYEQYF. CDR3 nucleotides: TGTGCCAGCAGTTACTCTCGACAGGGGGCTGTCTACGAGCAGTACTTC.

This clonotype was picked up many times. The V gene is TRBV20-1, the J gene TRBJ2-7; D is unclear. V lost 6 bases and J lost 3, with 15 bases in between. The germline V gene has CDR1 DFQATT and CDR2 SNEGSKA (reference sequence). There are 13 residues in the CDR3. CDR3 coding DNA: TGCAGTGCACCCAATGGGGTCCGCTACGAGCAGTACTTC. Its translation is CSAPNGVRYEQYF.

This clonotype was observed a few times. The chain has TRBV28 and TRBJ2-1; 9 bases line up with TRBD1. CDR3 length: 15 residues. The J segment lost 6 bases and the V segment lost 2 bases, leaving 5 bases of the junction unmatched. Germline values: CDR1 MDHEN, CDR2 SYDVKM. This chain's CDR3 is CASSLAPTGGNEQFF. In DNA form, the CDR3 reads TGTGCCAGCAGTTTAGCCCCGACAGGGGGCAATGAGCAGTTCTTC. The full variable domain, completed using reference TRBV28 and TRBJ2-1, is DVKVTQSSRYLVKRTGEKVFLECVQDMDHENMFWYRQDPGLGLRLIYFSYDVKMKEKGDIPEGYSVSREKKERFSLILESASTNQTSMYLCASSLAPTGGNEQFFGPGTRLTVL.

This clonotype was seen at least ten times. V usage is TRBV29-1 and J usage is TRBJ2-2, with 11 bases that match TRBD2. This CDR3 is built from 16 residues. The J segment lost 5 bases and the V segment lost 2 bases, leaving 7 bases of the junction unmatched. Germline lookup yields CDR1 SQVTM and CDR2 ANQGSEA. The CDR3 protein is CSVEITSGRGTGELFF. The CDR3 DNA is TGCAGCGTTGAAATAACTAGCGGGAGAGGGACCGGGGAGCTGTTTTTT.

This clonotype was counted ten times or more. The genes are TRBV28 and TRBJ2-7; D gene uncertain. Germline V gives CDR1 MDHEN, CDR2 SYDVKM. The CDR3 runs 10 residues. The ends were cut back, 11 bases at V and 0 bases at J, with 5 bases in the middle. The DNA of the CDR3 is TGTGCCGTGAGCTCCTACGAGCAGTACTTC. It specifies CAVSSYEQYF.

V and J are TRBV27 and TRBJ2-7, with 7 positions matching TRBD2. Germline V CDR1 and CDR2: MNHEY, SMNVEV (reference sequence). This CDR3 contains 13 residues. V dropped 3 bases and J dropped 5; count of bases not matched to a gene: 4. CDR3 in DNA: TGTGCCAGCAGTTTTACGGCGGGGGACGAGCAGTACTTC. This translates into CASSFTAGDEQYF.

This chain connects TRBV7-9 to TRBJ2-2, with D maybe TRBD1 (6 bases). The CDR3 extends over 15 amino acids. Deletions cut 5 bases from V and 6 bases from J, with 16 bases between. Germline CDR1 SEHNR, CDR2 FQNEAQ (reference sequence). CDR3 residues: CASSQDDRRPGELFF. The CDR3 DNA reads as TGTGCCAGCAGCCAGGACGACAGGAGACCCGGGGAGCTGTTTTTT.

This clonotype was observed a single time. A much bigger clone sits one base away, suggesting this may be a read error. The chain combines TRBV5-3 with TRBJ1-1; D gene uncertain. TRBV5-3 counts as an open reading frame of uncertain function. The CDR3 totals 13 residues. CDR3 in DNA: TGTGTCAGCAGCTTCTGGTCGAACACTGAAGCTTTCTTT. It codes for CVSSFWSNTEAFF.